Described below is a single T cell receptor beta chain sequence and its context. Reverse transcribing all isolated RNA meant expressed TCRB transcripts were sequenced. The assay was immunoSEQ multiplex PCR, and TCRdb's table has in-frame clones only and misses some. The data hold around 250,000 clones, with more than 65% observed a single time. V dropped 0 bases and J dropped 0; count of bases not matched to a gene: 6. The CDR3 is made up of 17 amino acids. Germline CDR1 and CDR2: SGHRS and YFSETQ. This sample is drawn from a study of beta chain features in type 1 diabetes. The chain is built from TRBV5-1 and TRBJ2-1; 7 bases align to TRBD2. The material sequenced was naive CD4+ T cells from blood. The receptor was derived from a man aged 25 to 40 in good health. CDR3 region: CASSLEASGSSYNEQFF. The CDR3 DNA is TGCGCCAGCAGCTTGGAGGCTAGCGGAAGCTCCTACAATGAGCAGTTCTTC.